These 10 T cell receptor beta chains share one sample of origin, sequenced in a study of cytomegalovirus exposure and HLA in healthy donors. Amplification used 60 Vbeta primers and 13 Jbeta primers. Sequencing was performed with immunoSEQ multiplex PCR; in TCRdb, only in-frame clones are kept and a portion is missing. The sample consists of roughly 250,000 clones, about 75% of them appearing once. Sample: PBMCs. Receptor source: a female donor in good health and CMV-seronegative.

The chain has TRBV5-1 and TRBJ2-1, with 7 bases fitting TRBD2. V shed 3 bases and J 8 bases; nucleotides not matched to a gene: 14. Germline-derived CDR1 and CDR2 are SGHRS and YFSETQ. The CDR3 loop spans 16 amino acids. The CDR3 DNA follows: TGCGCCAGCAGCTGGCCCCGGCGGGAGATTAAGGATGAGCAGTTCTTC. Amino acid sequence: CASSWPRREIKDEQFF.

The sample holds a few counts of this clone. The chain has TRBV19 and TRBJ2-7, with TRBD2 matching over 9 bases. Trimming removed 3 bases from V and 3 bases from J; junction bases left unmatched: 6. The CDR3 covers 15 residues. Germline V CDR1 and CDR2: LNHDA, SQIVND (reference sequence). CDR3 in DNA: TGTGCCAGTAGTATGGGACTAGCAAGTGGCTACGAGCAGTACTTC. Translation: CASSMGLASGYEQYF.

A note on this clone: The sample has other DNA sequences that encode this CDR3 too. This rearrangement joins TRBV5-1 to TRBJ2-3; tentative D call: TRBD1 (6 bases). The V end lost 2 bases, the J end lost 1 base, and 11 bases lay between the germline ends. Germline CDR1 and CDR2: SGHRS and YFSETQ. CDR3 length: 15 amino acids. CDR3 amino acids: CASSLGGRGTDTQYF. The CDR3 bases are TGCGCCAGCAGCTTAGGGGGTCGGGGCACAGATACGCAGTATTTT.

The table lists this clone with a count of one. This chain joins TRBV2 and TRBJ1-6; 9 bases are shared with TRBD1. V dropped 7 bases and J dropped 8; count of bases not matched to a gene: 9. The CDR3 is 15 amino acids. Per the germline V gene, CDR1 is SNHLY and CDR2 is FYNNEI. The CDR3 nucleotides are TGTGCCAGCAAGGGGGCGAGGACAGGGGATTCACCCCTCCACTTT. Translated: CASKGARTGDSPLHF.

The V call is TRBV6-5, the J call TRBJ2-1; TRBD2 agrees at 10 bases. CDR1 is MNHEY and CDR2 is SVGAGI in the germline V gene. CDR3 length: 16 amino acids. V trimming: 0 bases; J trimming: 6 bases; junction bases outside the gene matches: 5. The CDR3 is CASSYSPVAGGNEQFF. DNA of the CDR3: TGTGCCAGCAGTTACTCCCCCGTAGCGGGAGGCAATGAGCAGTTCTTC.

This clone was recorded a few times. The chain carries TRBV27 and TRBJ2-7; 10 bases are shared with TRBD2. CDR3 length: 15 residues. V shed 4 bases, J shed 2 bases, and the junction held 5 bases outside the gene matches. CDR1 is MNHEY and CDR2 is SMNVEV in the germline V gene (reference sequence). The CDR3 protein is CASSSTSGTTYEQYF. CDR3 DNA sequence: TGTGCCAGCAGTTCTACTAGCGGGACCACCTACGAGCAGTACTTC.

This chain links TRBV10-1 with TRBJ2-7, with TRBD2 matching 12 bases. The trim removed 10 bases at V and 7 bases at J, leaving 26 bases unmatched. There are 19 residues in the CDR3. Germline assignment: CDR1 WNHNN and CDR2 SYGVQD (reference sequence). The CDR3 sequence is CATRTIWTSGKAILGEQYF. The CDR3 nucleotides read TGCGCCACCAGAACGATCTGGACTAGCGGGAAAGCGATCTTAGGGGAGCAGTACTTC.

The chain combines TRBV4-2 with TRBJ1-6, with TRBD1 as a possible D gene (5 bases). The CDR3 has 15 amino acids. From germline, CDR1 is LGHNA and CDR2 YNFKEQ. Trimming stripped 1 base from V and 19 bases from J, with 23 bases between. The CDR3 DNA reads TGTGCCAGCAGCCAAGGGGGGGACGGATTGGTCGTCAGGCACTTT. It is translated as CASSQGGDGLVVRHF.

The gene calls are TRBV7-6 and TRBJ2-1; a possible D gene is TRBD1 (6 bases). The CDR3 length is 16 residues. V lost 5 bases, J lost 2 bases, and 16 bases lay in between. Germline CDR1 is SGHVS and CDR2 is FNYEAQ. In DNA form, the CDR3 reads TGTGCCAGCAGCGCACTCCCGGGACACCCCTACAATGAGCAGTTCTTC. Translated, it gives CASSALPGHPYNEQFF.

This clone was found a few times. J is TRBJ1-2 and V is TRBV5-1; D perhaps matches TRBD1 (6 bases). Per germline, CDR1 SGHRS and CDR2 YFSETQ. V was clipped by 5 bases and J by 8 bases, with 22 bases between them. The CDR3 length is 15 residues. The CDR3 coding sequence is TGCGCCAGCAGGGTAGAGACAGGAGTAGTCGGCGGCTACACCTTC. Translated, it gives CASRVETGVVGGYTF.